The clone carrying this TCR beta chain was observed a single time. Antigen specificity is unknown. Germline V gives CDR1 SQVTM, CDR2 ANQGSEA. This CDR3 spans 13 amino acids. The V end lost 5 bases, the J end lost 1 base, and 11 bases lay between the germline ends. A multiplex PCR was run with 60 Vbeta primers and 13 Jbeta primers. Measured with immunoSEQ multiplex PCR; TCRdb has only the in-frame clones, and not every one. The sample shows about 130,000 clones, approximately 80% of them seen only once. The data are from a study of cytomegalovirus exposure and HLA in healthy donors. Study summary: Of roughly 400 genotyped donors, around 86% grouped in the Caucasian-associated ancestry cluster.

Study-level findings and limits: Other equally common chains were less clonally expanded than HLA-associated TCR beta chains, a later analysis showed.

The sample comprised PBMCs. This sequence joins TRBV29-1 and TRBJ2-5; no firm D call. The TCR was taken from a human donor in good health. The CDR3 DNA sequence: TGCAGCGTTCTCTACCGTTTCCAAGAGACCCAGTACTTC. Its protein is CSVLYRFQETQYF.